The next 27 T cell receptor beta chains were all read from a single sample in a study of vaccination effects on CD4 cells after COVID-19. No antigen has been identified for these receptors. The table came from immunoSEQ multiplex PCR; TCRdb's copy has only in-frame clones and leaves some out. The profile shows over 25,000 clones, roughly four fifths of them singletons. Peptide-pool stimulation followed by sequencing identified expanded antigen-specific CD4+ clonotypes in the ViraFEST assay. With roughly 10 days of culture completed, CD4+ T cells were isolated. The participants, recipients of two vaccine doses, got either BNT162b2 or mRNA-1273. The sample in question was CD4+ T cells from PBMCs cultured with HCoV-NL63 spike peptides, obtained after COVID-19 vaccination. The source is a human donor who received a COVID-19 vaccine. Some clones in this sample may be carry-over from other donors' samples.

The chain employs TRBV11-2 and TRBJ2-3; D may be TRBD2 (5 bases). Germline V CDR1 and CDR2: SGHAT, FQNNGV. V dropped 1 base and J dropped 2 bases, with 7 bases sitting between them. The CDR3 has 14 amino acids. CDR3 region: CASSLGLSTDTQYF. In DNA, the CDR3 is TGTGCCAGCAGCTTAGGACTATCCACAGATACGCAGTATTTT.

This sequence joins TRBV19 and TRBJ1-5; D may be TRBD1 (5 bases). CDR1 LNHDA and CDR2 SQIVND come from the germline V gene (reference sequence). Trimming shortened V by 4 bases and J by 0 bases, and 13 bases separated the two germline ends. This CDR3 is 16 amino acids long. CDR3 sequence: CASSTIQGYSNQPQHF. CDR3 in DNA: TGTGCCAGTAGTACGATTCAGGGATATAGCAATCAGCCCCAGCATTTT.

This clone was picked up one time. CDR3 coding DNA: TGTGCCAGTAGTATAGATCGAGGGAGGGCCAACGTCCTGACTTTC. The encoded protein is CASSIDRGRANVLTF. The J gene is TRBJ2-6, the V gene TRBV19; possible D gene TRBD2, 5 bases. V shed 0 bases and J shed 5 bases, with 8 bases lying between them. This CDR3 has 15 amino acids. In germline, CDR1 is LNHDA, CDR2 SQIVND (reference sequence).

This chain joins TRBV6-6 and TRBJ2-1, with D perhaps being TRBD1 or TRBD2 (6 bases each). This CDR3 is 14 amino acids long. Deletions cut 4 bases from V and 7 bases from J, with 14 bases between. Germline V gene sequence: CDR1 MNHNY, CDR2 SVGAGI (reference sequence). The CDR3 DNA reads as TGTGCCAGCAGTTTTAACAGGGAGGTGAATGAGCAGTTCTTC. This gives the protein CASSFNREVNEQFF.

CDR3 region: CASSQATSGSYNEQFF. DNA for the CDR3: TGTGCCAGCAGCCAAGCAACTAGCGGCTCCTACAATGAGCAGTTCTTC. The chain is built from TRBV4-2 and TRBJ2-1; 8 nucleotides line up with TRBD2. Germline V gene data show CDR1 as LGHNA and CDR2 as YNFKEQ. V trimming: 1 base; J trimming: 0 bases; junction bases outside the gene matches: 2. CDR3 length: 16 residues.

CDR3 residues: CASSVFNRQAYKSGTEAFF. The CDR3 nucleotides are TGTGCCAGCAGCGTTTTCAATCGACAAGCATACAAAAGCGGCACTGAAGCTTTCTTT. The chain combines TRBV9 with TRBJ1-1; D is unclear. CDR1 and CDR2 from the germline V gene are SGDLS and YYNGEE. The CDR3 is 19 amino acids. Trimming left V 2 bases short and J 4 bases short, with 27 bases between.

The J gene is TRBJ1-4, the V gene TRBV30, with TRBD1 matching 7 bases. Germline lookup yields CDR1 GTSNPN and CDR2 SVGIG (reference sequence). This CDR3 is 16 amino acids long. Trimming removed 1 base from V and 1 base from J; junction bases left unmatched: 6. CDR3 protein: CAWSATRTGTNEKLFF. In DNA, the CDR3 is TGTGCCTGGAGTGCTACGCGGACAGGAACTAATGAAAAACTGTTTTTT.

The rearrangement uses TRBV19 and TRBJ1-2; no firm D call. The germline V and J ends were trimmed by 3 bases and 8 bases, with 22 bases remaining between them. This CDR3 is 16 amino acids long. In germline, CDR1 is LNHDA, CDR2 SQIVND (reference sequence). In DNA form, the CDR3 reads TGTGCCAGTAGTATCTCGCCTGTCGGCCCTGCTGGGGGCTACACCTTC. It is translated as CASSISPVGPAGGYTF.

This sequence joins TRBV28 and TRBJ1-1; tentative D call: TRBD1 (6 bases). Deletions cut 5 bases from V and 2 bases from J, with 12 bases between. CDR3 size: 14 residues. The V gene's germline CDR1 is MDHEN and CDR2 SYDVKM. The CDR3 protein is CASSRRQENTEAFF. The CDR3 DNA is TGTGCCAGCAGTAGGAGACAGGAAAACACTGAAGCTTTCTTT. Using reference TRBV28 and TRBJ1-1 for the parts outside the CDR3, the full variable domain is DVKVTQSSRYLVKRTGEKVFLECVQDMDHENMFWYRQDPGLGLRLIYFSYDVKMKEKGDIPEGYSVSREKKERFSLILESASTNQTSMYLCASSRRQENTEAFFGQGTRLTVV.

This chain joins TRBV30 and TRBJ2-7; 7 nucleotides line up with TRBD1. In germline, CDR1 is GTSNPN, CDR2 SVGIG (reference sequence). The junction had 11 bases not matched to a gene; V was cut back by 6 bases and J by 3 bases. The CDR3 extends over 14 amino acids. CDR3 in DNA: TGTGCCTGCCTTGGACAGGACCTCTTCTACGAGCAGTACGTC. Amino acid sequence: CACLGQDLFYEQYV.

This chain connects TRBV15 to TRBJ1-4; D might be TRBD1 (5 bases). Germline-derived CDR1 and CDR2 are LNHNV and YYDKDF (reference sequence). Trimming pared 0 bases from V and 5 bases from J, leaving 13 bases between. This CDR3 is 16 amino acids long. The CDR3 spells CATSRDLGPENEKLFF. CDR3 coding DNA: TGTGCCACCAGCAGAGATCTGGGGCCAGAAAATGAAAAACTGTTTTTT. Supplemented by reference TRBV15 and TRBJ1-4, the full variable domain reads DAMVIQNPRYQVTQFGKPVTLSCSQTLNHNVMYWYQQKSSQAPKLLFHYYDKDFNNEADTPDNFQSRRPNTSFCFLDIRSPGLGDTAMYLCATSRDLGPENEKLFFGSGTQLSVL.

The chain combines TRBV5-1 with TRBJ1-2; D may be TRBD1 (5 bases). Trimming took 0 bases from V and 4 from J, leaving 13 bases between them. The CDR3 spans 15 residues. Looked up from germline, CDR1 is SGHRS and CDR2 is YFSETQ. CDR3 DNA sequence: TGCGCCAGCAGCTTGGTGGCAGGGTATTCCTATGGCTACACCTTC. Protein sequence: CASSLVAGYSYGYTF.

The chain joins TRBV14 to TRBJ2-5; 11 bases agree with TRBD1. CDR1 is SGHDN, CDR2 FVKESK, per germline. The V gene end was trimmed by 5 bases and the J gene end by 4 bases; junction bases not matched to a gene: 9. This CDR3 is built from 16 residues. The CDR3 sequence: CASSLGQGVRVETQYF. In DNA form, the CDR3 reads TGTGCCAGCAGCTTGGGACAGGGGGTACGGGTAGAGACCCAGTACTTC. The full variable domain, its missing parts supplied by reference TRBV14 and TRBJ2-5, is EAGVTQFPSHSVIEKGQTVTLRCDPISGHDNLYWYRRVMGKEIKFLLHFVKESKQDESGMPNNRFLAERTGGTYSTLKVQPAELEDSGVYFCASSLGQGVRVETQYFGPGTRLLVL.

The V and J genes are TRBV18 and TRBJ1-5; D is possibly TRBD1 (5 bases). The CDR3 runs to 13 residues. Germline V gives CDR1 KGHSH, CDR2 LQKENI. Trimming stripped 4 bases from V and 4 bases from J, with 8 bases between. The CDR3 sequence: CASSRDRNQPQHF. CDR3 nucleotides: TGTGCCAGCTCACGCGACAGAAATCAGCCCCAGCATTTT. Full variable domain (outside the CDR3, taken from reference TRBV18 and TRBJ1-5): NAGVMQNPRHLVRRRGQEARLRCSPMKGHSHVYWYRQLPEEGLKFMVYLQKENIIDESGMPKERFSAEFPKEGPSILRIQQVVRGDSAAYFCASSRDRNQPQHFGDGTRLSIL.

This clone was seen just once. This chain uses TRBV4-3 with TRBJ1-5; D is undetermined. The CDR3 covers 15 residues. Trimming took 0 bases from V and 7 from J, leaving 13 bases between them. CDR1 and CDR2 (germline): LGHNA, YSLEER. The CDR3 sequence: CASSQDGQPRQPQHF. The CDR3 nucleotides are TGCGCCAGCAGCCAAGACGGTCAGCCGCGCCAGCCCCAGCATTTT.

This clone was seen only once. The chain uses TRBV18 and TRBJ2-2; D is possibly TRBD2 (6 bases). Germline CDR1 is KGHSH and CDR2 is LQKENI. The germline V and J ends were trimmed by 6 bases and 7 bases, with 18 bases remaining between them. The CDR3 contains 15 residues. The CDR3 here is CASSRIKARDGELFF. The DNA for the CDR3 is TGTGCCAGCTCGAGAATTAAGGCGCGGGACGGGGAGCTGTTTTTT.

The gene calls are TRBV18 and TRBJ2-2, with D perhaps matching TRBD2 (6 bases). Germline values: CDR1 KGHSH, CDR2 LQKENI. The V end was cut by 4 bases, the J end by 5 bases, with 11 bases between. This CDR3 has 14 residues. In nucleotides, the CDR3 is TGTGCCAGCTCACTTCCCGGGGGTACCGGGGAGCTGTTTTTT. It codes for CASSLPGGTGELFF.

This sequence joins TRBV3-1 (or the pseudogene TRBV3-2) and TRBJ2-1; D assignment may be TRBD1 or TRBD2 (7 bases each). V lost 4 bases and J lost 4, with 14 bases in between. The germline CDR1 and CDR2 sequences are LGHDT and YNNKEL (reference sequence). The length of the CDR3 is 15 residues. In nucleotides, the CDR3 is TGTGCCAGCAGCCGGGAGGGGACAGAGTACAATGAGCAGTTCTTC. This codes for CASSREGTEYNEQFF.

This clone was seen a single time. This chain joins TRBV6-2 or TRBV6-3 and TRBJ1-5; 7 bases are a match to TRBD1. The CDR3 runs 14 residues. J gave up 7 bases and V 6 bases, and 9 bases lay outside the gene matches. Looked up from germline, CDR1 is MNHEY and CDR2 is SVGEGT. CDR3 protein: CASSKTGNGQPQHF. As DNA, the CDR3 is TGTGCCAGCAGCAAGACAGGGAATGGCCAGCCCCAGCATTTT.

The gene calls are TRBV24-1 and TRBJ2-5; 7 nucleotides align to TRBD1. The CDR3 runs to 15 residues. Germline V lookup: CDR1 KGHDR, CDR2 SFDVKD. V was pared by 4 bases and J by 1 base, with 5 bases of the junction left unmatched. The CDR3 region is CATSDSRDSQETQYF. In DNA form, the CDR3 reads TGTGCCACCAGTGACTCTAGGGACAGCCAAGAGACCCAGTACTTC.

The J gene is TRBJ1-3, the V gene TRBV19; no definite D call. The length of the CDR3 is 16 residues. The ends were cut back, 3 bases at V and 0 bases at J, with 12 bases in the middle. Germline loops: CDR1 LNHDA, CDR2 SQIVND (reference sequence). CDR3 in DNA: TGTGCCAGTAGTATCACCCCATCCAACTCTGGAAACACCATATATTTT. Translating it yields CASSITPSNSGNTIYF. Looking up the rest from reference TRBV19 and TRBJ1-3 gives the full variable domain: DGGITQSPKYLFRKEGQNVTLSCEQNLNHDAMYWYRQDPGQGLRLIYYSQIVNDFQKGDIAEGYSVSREKKESFPLTVTSAQKNPTAFYLCASSITPSNSGNTIYFGEGSWLTVV.

The chain couples TRBV5-1 to TRBJ2-7; 7 bases map to TRBD1. Germline loops: CDR1 SGHRS, CDR2 YFSETQ. The V segment lost 4 bases and the J segment 4 bases; nucleotides outside the gene matches: 8. CDR3 length: 14 amino acids. In DNA form, the CDR3 reads TGCGCCAGCAGCATACCGGGACAGTTATACGAGCAGTACGTC. Its protein product is CASSIPGQLYEQYV.

This sequence joins TRBV5-1 and TRBJ2-5, with 8 bases identical to TRBD2. CDR1 and CDR2 (germline): SGHRS, YFSETQ. The CDR3 is 18 residues long. V lost 3 bases and J lost 4; bases outside the gene matches: 17. The CDR3 loop is CASSSRNLGGGTRETQYF. The DNA of the CDR3 is TGCGCCAGCAGCTCACGGAACCTTGGCGGGGGGACGCGAGAGACCCAGTACTTC.

The J gene is TRBJ2-1, the V gene TRBV20-1; TRBD2 might be the D (5 bases). The CDR3 spans 11 residues. Germline CDR1 and CDR2: DFQATT and SNEGSKA (reference sequence). Trimming left V 3 bases short and J 6 bases short, with 6 bases between. The CDR3 loop reads CSASEGNEQFF. Written as DNA, the CDR3 is TGCAGTGCTAGCGAGGGCAATGAGCAGTTCTTC.

V is TRBV5-1 and J is TRBJ1-2; 10 nucleotides line up with TRBD1. J gave up 0 bases and V 3 bases, and 2 bases lay outside the gene matches. The CDR3 totals 15 residues. The V gene's germline CDR1 is SGHRS and CDR2 YFSETQ. The CDR3 loop reads CASSSGQGANYGYTF. The CDR3 nucleotides read TGCGCCAGCAGCTCAGGACAGGGGGCTAACTATGGCTACACCTTC.

The rearrangement links TRBV4-1 to TRBJ2-4; 8 bases align to TRBD1. The CDR3 contains 17 residues. V trimming: 2 bases; J trimming: 8 bases; junction bases outside the gene matches: 14. Germline loops: CDR1 MGHRA, CDR2 YSYEKL. CDR3 DNA: TGCGCCAGCAGCCAACTACTCACGCCCAGGGGGCGAGACATTCAGTACTTC. Residues: CASSQLLTPRGRDIQYF.

The rearrangement links TRBV9 to TRBJ1-2; 7 bases map to TRBD1. The CDR3 loop spans 14 amino acids. The trim removed 3 bases at V and 8 bases at J, leaving 10 bases unmatched. Looked up from germline, CDR1 is SGDLS and CDR2 is YYNGEE. CDR3 sequence reads: CASSEIRGDLGYTF. In DNA form, the CDR3 reads TGTGCCAGCAGCGAAATCAGGGGGGACTTAGGCTACACCTTC.